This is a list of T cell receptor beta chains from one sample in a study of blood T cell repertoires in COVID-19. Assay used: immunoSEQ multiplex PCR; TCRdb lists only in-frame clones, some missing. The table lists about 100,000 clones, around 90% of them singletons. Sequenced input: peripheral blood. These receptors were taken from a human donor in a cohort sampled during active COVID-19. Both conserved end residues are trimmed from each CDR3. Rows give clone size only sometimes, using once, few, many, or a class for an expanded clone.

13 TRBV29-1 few SVEVAGQGIAEQY
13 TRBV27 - ASSPQEGMNTEAF
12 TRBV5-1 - ASSEGQGDYGYT
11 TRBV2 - ASSEGSGFSAF
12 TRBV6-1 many ASSEGDSSYEQY
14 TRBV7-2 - ASSLVGLQRGNTIY
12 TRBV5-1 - ASSLGQTSYEQY
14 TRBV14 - ASSPTSWGGKNIQY
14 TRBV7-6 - ASSLEGTSFSSPLH
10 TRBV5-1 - ASSFQGDTQY
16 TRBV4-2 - ASSRRLSAGGEYTEAF
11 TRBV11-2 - ASSLDRGQLLF
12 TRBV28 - ASRASGAFYEQY
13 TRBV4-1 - ASSPPGSSYNEQF
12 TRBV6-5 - ASSRDRGGETQY
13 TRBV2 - ASPGQGSGANVLT
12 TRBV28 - ASTLTGGNQPQH